A selection of T cell receptor beta chains follows, all from one sample in a study of T-cell reconstitution after alpha-beta-depleted transplantation in children. TCRdb used MiXCR to reprocess the PCR reads, holding one entry per CDR3 protein. The table records approximately 430,000 distinct CDR3 sequences, about 17% of them present only once. The starting material was PBMCs, mostly from graft donor cells, obtained 360 days after TCRalphabeta/CD19-depleted stem cell transplant. The receptors here all came from a boy under three years old who had a stem cell transplant for Wiskott-Aldrich syndrome, so the T cells may come from the graft donor. Both conserved end residues are part of each CDR3. Fields, in order: J gene, D gene, clone size, V gene, CDR3 protein, CDR3 DNA. A D gene is named only where the DNA matches it firmly. Not every row has a clone size; where given, it reads once, few, many or a size class.

>TRBJ2-7|TRBD1|NA|TRBV5-1
CASSFRDSFSYEQYF
TGCGCCAGCAGCTTTAGGGACAGCTTCTCCTACGAGCAGTACTTC
>TRBJ2-1|NA|NA|TRBV5-1
CASSPETAYNEQFF
TGCGCCAGCAGCCCGGAGACGGCGTACAATGAGCAGTTCTTC
>TRBJ2-7|NA|few|TRBV10-2
CASSASEPYEQYF
TGCGCCAGCTCAGCTAGCGAACCCTACGAGCAGTACTTC
>TRBJ2-3|NA|few|TRBV2
CASRGVTADTQYF
TGTGCCAGCAGGGGGGTTACGGCAGATACGCAGTATTTT
>TRBJ2-3|NA|NA|TRBV2
CAVSSGTTDTQYF
TGTGCCGTTTCCTCTGGGACCACTGATACGCAGTATTTT
>TRBJ2-3|NA|few|TRBV27
CASIGPLGTDTQYF
TGTGCCAGCATCGGACCACTGGGCACAGATACGCAGTATTTT
>TRBJ1-1|NA|few|TRBV29-1
CSVATGQNTEAFF
TGCAGCGTGGCCACAGGGCAGAACACTGAAGCTTTCTTT
>TRBJ2-5|NA|NA|TRBV27
CASGPRETQYF
TGTGCCAGCGGCCCGCGGGAGACCCAGTACTTC
>TRBJ2-5|TRBD2|NA|TRBV9
CASSVSSGAQETQYF
TGTGCCAGCAGCGTGTCTAGCGGGGCCCAAGAGACCCAGTACTTC
>TRBJ2-1|NA|NA|TRBV12-3/TRBV12-4
CASSTEGSALNEQFF
TGTGCCAGCAGTACGGAGGGTAGTGCCCTCAATGAGCAGTTCTTC
>TRBJ2-7|TRBD2|many|TRBV4-1
CASSQDWTSGGYEQYF
TGCGCCAGCAGCCAAGATTGGACTAGCGGGGGCTACGAGCAGTACTTC
>TRBJ2-2|NA|NA|TRBV20-1
CSATVDRGLETGELFF
TGCAGTGCTACTGTCGACCGGGGGCTGGAAACCGGGGAGCTGTTTTTT
>TRBJ2-2|TRBD1|NA|TRBV6-5
CASSYRTGQVGELFF
TGTGCCAGCAGTTACAGGACAGGGCAAGTCGGGGAGCTGTTTTTT
>TRBJ2-3|NA|NA|TRBV5-1
CASSVVPGSTDTQYF
TGCGCCAGCAGCGTCGTTCCCGGCAGCACAGATACGCAGTATTTT
>TRBJ2-1|TRBD2|few|TRBV5-1
CASSRAQGIGLAGAYNEQFF
TGCGCCAGCAGCCGGGCCCAGGGCATCGGACTAGCGGGGGCCTACAATGAGCAGTTCTTC
>TRBJ2-3|NA|NA|TRBV6-1
CASSPILAPGTDTQYF
TGTGCCAGCAGCCCCATTCTAGCCCCTGGCACAGATACGCAGTATTTT
>TRBJ2-7|NA|NA|TRBV7-2
CASSAPKGRGISYEQYF
TGTGCCAGCAGCGCACCTAAAGGCAGGGGTATCTCCTACGAGCAGTACTTC
>TRBJ2-3|TRBD1|NA|TRBV29-1
CSVSDRPLTDTQYF
TGCAGCGTTTCGGACAGGCCCCTCACAGATACGCAGTATTTT
>TRBJ2-4|NA|NA|TRBV29-1
CSVDSGLGKNIQYF
TGCAGCGTTGATTCGGGGCTTGGCAAAAACATTCAGTACTTC
>TRBJ2-5|TRBD1|NA|TRBV7-9
CASSRDRRETQYF
TGTGCCAGCAGCCGGGACAGGAGAGAGACCCAGTACTTC
>TRBJ2-7|NA|NA|TRBV7-9
CASSLVETHEQYF
TGTGCCAGCAGCTTAGTCGAGACCCACGAGCAGTACTTC
>TRBJ2-7|NA|few|TRBV20-1
CSVSNRVYEQYF
TGCAGTGTGTCCAACAGGGTTTACGAGCAGTACTTC
>TRBJ1-4|TRBD1|many|TRBV7-6
CASSPQGGLRGKLFF
TGTGCCAGCAGCCCTCAGGGGGGCCTGAGAGGAAAACTGTTTTTT
>TRBJ2-7|TRBD2|few|TRBV15
CATSRAGREVTEQYF
TGTGCCACCAGCAGAGCAGGGCGGGAGGTAACTGAGCAGTACTTC
>TRBJ1-5|NA|NA|TRBV7-2
CASSSDPHNQPQHF
TGTGCCAGCAGCTCGGATCCCCACAATCAGCCCCAGCATTTT
>TRBJ2-1|NA|NA|TRBV7-9
CASSLEVGGRQFF
TGTGCCAGCAGCTTAGAGGTGGGGGGGCGGCAGTTCTTC
>TRBJ2-7|TRBD2|few|TRBV7-9
CASSLASGVKYEQYF
TGTGCCAGCAGCTTAGCTAGCGGGGTTAAGTACGAGCAGTACTTC
>TRBJ1-2|NA|NA|TRBV10-3
CAISPRGGNYGYTF
TGTGCCATCAGCCCTAGGGGGGGTAACTATGGCTACACCTTC
>TRBJ1-3|NA|NA|TRBV10-3
CAIAQVVSGNTIYF
TGTGCCATCGCCCAAGTTGTCTCTGGAAACACCATATATTTT
>TRBJ2-5|TRBD2|few|TRBV5-1
CASSLKRGGTGETQYF
TGCGCCAGCAGCTTAAAGCGGGGGGGCACGGGAGAGACCCAGTACTTC
>TRBJ2-1|NA|few|TRBV20-1
CSAIFTYNEQFF
TGCAGTGCGATCTTCACATACAATGAGCAGTTCTTC
>TRBJ2-5|NA|few|TRBV11-2
CASSFSPGAETQYF
TGTGCCAGCAGCTTCTCCCCGGGGGCGGAGACCCAGTACTTC
>TRBJ2-6|NA|few|TRBV7-2
CASSSRVTGANVLTF
TGTGCCAGCAGCTCCAGGGTAACTGGGGCCAACGTCCTGACTTTC
>TRBJ1-6|TRBD1|NA|TRBV20-1
CSARSTGGNSPLHF
TGCAGTGCTAGATCTACAGGGGGGAATTCACCCCTCCACTTT
>TRBJ2-7|NA|NA|TRBV11-2
CASSLGGDRYEQYF
TGTGCCAGCAGCTTAGGGGGGGACCGATACGAGCAGTACTTC
>TRBJ2-7|NA|many|TRBV20-1
CSARDPRQALYEQYF
TGCAGTGCTAGAGATCCCCGACAGGCACTCTACGAGCAGTACTTC
>TRBJ2-1|TRBD2|NA|TRBV14
CASSLTSGFYNEQFF
TGTGCCAGCAGTTTGACTAGCGGGTTTTACAATGAGCAGTTCTTC
>TRBJ2-3|NA|few|TRBV3-1
CASSQGGRASTDTQYF
TGTGCCAGCAGCCAGGGCGGCAGGGCAAGCACAGATACGCAGTATTTT
>TRBJ2-1|NA|few|TRBV5-1
CASSFVSRFEGQFF
TGCGCCAGCAGCTTTGTCTCCCGGTTTGAGGGGCAGTTCTTC
>TRBJ2-5|NA|NA|TRBV5-1
CASSSLRGQETQYF
TGCGCCAGCAGCTCTTTGAGGGGCCAAGAGACCCAGTACTTC
>TRBJ2-7|TRBD1|few|TRBV7-2
CASSLGTGTGTYEQYF
TGTGCCAGCAGCTTGGGGACCGGGACAGGGACCTACGAGCAGTACTTC
>TRBJ2-1|TRBD2|many|TRBV23-1
CASSQSSGIGVNEQFF
TGCGCCAGCAGTCAATCTAGCGGGATTGGTGTCAATGAGCAGTTCTTC
>TRBJ2-3|NA|NA|TRBV5-1
CASSSARTDTQYF
TGCGCCAGCAGCTCTGCCCGCACAGATACGCAGTATTTT
>TRBJ2-3|NA|few|TRBV5-1
CASREIGLATDTQYF
TGCGCCAGCAGGGAGATTGGGCTAGCAACAGATACGCAGTATTTT
>TRBJ2-3|NA|few|TRBV20-1
CSAPSADTQYF
TGCAGTGCCCCCTCTGCAGATACGCAGTATTTT
>TRBJ2-7|TRBD2|NA|TRBV6-2/TRBV6-3
CASSPRGTNTYEQYF
TGTGCCAGCAGTCCAAGAGGGACTAACACCTACGAGCAGTACTTC
>TRBJ2-7|NA|few|TRBV7-6
CASSFSGGEVKYF
TGTGCCAGCAGCTTTAGCGGTGGGGAAGTTAAGTACTTC
>TRBJ2-2|TRBD2|NA|TRBV11-2
CASSPLAGGFGGELFF
TGTGCCAGCAGCCCCCTAGCGGGAGGATTTGGCGGGGAGCTGTTTTTT
>TRBJ2-1|NA|many|TRBV12-3/TRBV12-4
CASSLGNEQFF
TGTGCCAGCAGCTTAGGCAATGAGCAGTTCTTC
>TRBJ2-7|NA|few|TRBV5-6
CASTWIGLSAYEQYF
TGTGCCAGCACCTGGATAGGCCTCTCCGCATACGAGCAGTACTTC
>TRBJ2-5|NA|NA|TRBV12-3/TRBV12-4
CASTLDRRETQYF
TGTGCCAGCACCCTCGACCGTCGGGAGACCCAGTACTTC
>TRBJ2-1|TRBD2|many|TRBV5-1
CASSTLAVGNEQFF
TGCGCCAGCAGCACCCTAGCGGTGGGGAATGAGCAGTTCTTC
>TRBJ2-7|NA|NA|TRBV10-3
CAISEGGYEQYF
TGTGCCATCAGTGAAGGGGGCTACGAGCAGTACTTC
>TRBJ2-1|TRBD1|few|TRBV6-1
CAASPQSGTGGSYNEQFF
TGTGCCGCGAGTCCTCAATCCGGGACAGGGGGCTCCTACAATGAGCAGTTCTTC
>TRBJ1-1|NA|few|TRBV5-1
CASSLEVGGQGTEAFF
TGCGCCAGCAGCTTGGAGGTCGGGGGGCAGGGAACTGAAGCTTTCTTT
>TRBJ2-5|NA|few|TRBV10-3
CATNPGTVVQETQYF
TGTGCCACGAACCCTGGGACCGTCGTCCAAGAGACCCAGTACTTC
>TRBJ2-3|NA|few|TRBV4-3
CASSHRGGSSTDTQYF
TGCGCCAGCAGCCACCGGGGCGGGTCTAGCACAGATACGCAGTATTTT
>TRBJ2-3|NA|many|TRBV7-8
CASSLKGPRTDTQYF
TGTGCCAGCAGCTTAAAAGGGCCCCGCACAGATACGCAGTATTTT
>TRBJ2-7|TRBD2|NA|TRBV30
CAWTASGEPSYEQYF
TGTGCCTGGACAGCTAGCGGGGAGCCCTCCTACGAGCAGTACTTC